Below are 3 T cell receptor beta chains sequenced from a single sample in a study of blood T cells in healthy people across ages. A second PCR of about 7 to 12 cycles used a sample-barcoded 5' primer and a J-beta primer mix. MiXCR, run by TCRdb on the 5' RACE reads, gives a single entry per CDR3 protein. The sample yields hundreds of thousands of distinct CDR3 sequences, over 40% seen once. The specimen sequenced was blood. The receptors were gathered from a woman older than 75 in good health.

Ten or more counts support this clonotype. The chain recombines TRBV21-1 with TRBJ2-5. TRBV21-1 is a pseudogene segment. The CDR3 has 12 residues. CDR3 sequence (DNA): TGTGCCAGCGTAAGAGTTCCAGAGACCCAGTACTTC. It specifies CASVRVPETQYF.

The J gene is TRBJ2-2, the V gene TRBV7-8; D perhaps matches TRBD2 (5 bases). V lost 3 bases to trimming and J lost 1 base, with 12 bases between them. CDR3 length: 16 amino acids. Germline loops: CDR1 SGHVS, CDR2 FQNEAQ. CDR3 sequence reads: CASSLLRTLNTGELFF. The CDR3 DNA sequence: TGTGCCAGCAGCTTGCTCCGGACTTTGAACACCGGGGAGCTGTTTTTT.

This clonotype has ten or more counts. CDR3 DNA: TGTGCCAGCCTCCGGGGGGGCATGAACACTGAAGCTTTCTTT. Its translation is CASLRGGMNTEAFF. The chain combines TRBV6-6 with TRBJ1-1; D may be TRBD1 (6 bases). V dropped 8 bases and J dropped 0 bases, with 13 bases sitting between them. The germline V gene encodes CDR1 MNHNY and CDR2 SVGAGI (reference sequence). This CDR3 comprises 14 residues.